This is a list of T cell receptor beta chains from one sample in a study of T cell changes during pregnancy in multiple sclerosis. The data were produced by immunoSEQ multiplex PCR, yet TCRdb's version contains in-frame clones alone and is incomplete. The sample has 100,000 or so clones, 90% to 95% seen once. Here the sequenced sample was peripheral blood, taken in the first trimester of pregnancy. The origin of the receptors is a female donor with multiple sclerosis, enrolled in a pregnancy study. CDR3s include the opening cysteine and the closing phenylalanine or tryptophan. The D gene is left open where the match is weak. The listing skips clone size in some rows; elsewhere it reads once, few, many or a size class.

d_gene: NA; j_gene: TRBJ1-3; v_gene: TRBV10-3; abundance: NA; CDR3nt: TGTGCCATCAGTTTCGCAGCGACCTTCTCTGGAAACACCATATATTTT; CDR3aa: CAISFAATFSGNTIYF
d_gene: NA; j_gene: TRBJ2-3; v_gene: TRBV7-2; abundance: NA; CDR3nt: TGTGCCAGCAGCAATCTCTGGGGGGGCAGGGCAGATACGCAGTATTTT; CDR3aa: CASSNLWGGRADTQYF
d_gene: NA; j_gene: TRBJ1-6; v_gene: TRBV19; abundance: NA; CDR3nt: TGTGCCAGTAGTGCCGGGGGGGGGAGGCTGGATTCACCCCTCCACTTT; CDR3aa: CASSAGGGRLDSPLHF
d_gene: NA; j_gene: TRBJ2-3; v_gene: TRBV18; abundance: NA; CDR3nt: TGTGCCAGCTCGGGGGCTGGGGCAGATACGCAGTATTTT; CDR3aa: CASSGAGADTQYF
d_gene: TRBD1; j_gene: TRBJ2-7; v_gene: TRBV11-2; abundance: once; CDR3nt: TGTGCCAGCAGCTTCGACAGGGGGTTCTACGAGCAGTACTTC; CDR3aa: CASSFDRGFYEQYF
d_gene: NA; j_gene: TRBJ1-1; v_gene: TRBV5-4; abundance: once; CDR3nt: TGTGCCAGCAGCACCTTAGGACAGATGAACACTGAAGCTTTCTTT; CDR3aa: CASSTLGQMNTEAFF
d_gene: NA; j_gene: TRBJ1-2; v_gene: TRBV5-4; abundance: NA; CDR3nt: TGTGCCAGCAGCTTGGGTGGGGCCCGTCCCTATGGCTACACCTTC; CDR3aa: CASSLGGARPYGYTF
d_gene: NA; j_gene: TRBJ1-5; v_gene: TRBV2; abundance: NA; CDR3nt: TGTGCCAGCAGTGAAGCTGTGGGGGCGAGCAATCAGCCCCAGCATTTT; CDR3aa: CASSEAVGASNQPQHF
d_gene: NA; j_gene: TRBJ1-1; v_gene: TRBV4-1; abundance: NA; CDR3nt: TGCGCCAGCAGCCTCACATTGGGGCAGAACACTGAAGCTTTCTTT; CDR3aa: CASSLTLGQNTEAFF
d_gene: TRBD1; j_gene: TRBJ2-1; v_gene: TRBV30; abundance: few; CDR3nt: TGTGCCTGGAAAGGACAGGGGGCATATGAGCAGTTCTTC; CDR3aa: CAWKGQGAYEQFF
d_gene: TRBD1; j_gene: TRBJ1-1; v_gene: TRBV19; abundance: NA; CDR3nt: TGTGCCAGTAGTCTAGGACAGGGTAACACTGAAGCTTTCTTT; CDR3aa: CASSLGQGNTEAFF
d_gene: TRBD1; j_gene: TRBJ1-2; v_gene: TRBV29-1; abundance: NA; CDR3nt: TGCAGCGTTGAAGACCAGGGGGCATATGGCTACACCTTC; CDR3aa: CSVEDQGAYGYTF
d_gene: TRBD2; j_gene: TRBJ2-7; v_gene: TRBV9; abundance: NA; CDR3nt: TGTGCCAGCAGCCCACGGGGGGGGAACTCCTACGAGCAGTACTTC; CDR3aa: CASSPRGGNSYEQYF
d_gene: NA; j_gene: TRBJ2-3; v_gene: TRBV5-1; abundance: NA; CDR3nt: TGCGCCAGCAACTCGACGCCCGGGGGAAGGCGAGCAGATACGCAGTATTTT; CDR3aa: CASNSTPGGRRADTQYF
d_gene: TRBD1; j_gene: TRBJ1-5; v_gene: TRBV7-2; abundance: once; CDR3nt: TGTGCCAGCAGCTTAGAGGGGGCCGGAGTAAAGCCCCAGCATTTT; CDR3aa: CASSLEGAGVKPQHF
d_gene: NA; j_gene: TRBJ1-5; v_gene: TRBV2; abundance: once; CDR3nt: TGTGCCAGCATTTCAGATAATAGCAATCAGCCCCAGCATTTT; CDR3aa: CASISDNSNQPQHF
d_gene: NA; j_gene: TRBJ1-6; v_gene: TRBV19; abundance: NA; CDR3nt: TGTGCCAGTTCCGGGACAAATAATTCACCCCTCCACTTT; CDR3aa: CASSGTNNSPLHF
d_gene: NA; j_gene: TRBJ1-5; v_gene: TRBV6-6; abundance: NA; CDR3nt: TGTGCCAGCAGATTCAAGGACACTAATCAGCCCCAGCATTTT; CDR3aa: CASRFKDTNQPQHF
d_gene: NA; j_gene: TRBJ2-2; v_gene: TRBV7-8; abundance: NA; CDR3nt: TGTGCCAGCAGCCACCACAGAACGGACACCCGCGGGGAGCTGTTTTTT; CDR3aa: CASSHHRTDTRGELFF
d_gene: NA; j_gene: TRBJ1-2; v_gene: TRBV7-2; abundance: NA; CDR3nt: TGTGCCAGCAGCTTGGCACCAGGGGCCCGTAACTATGGCTACACCTTC; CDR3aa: CASSLAPGARNYGYTF
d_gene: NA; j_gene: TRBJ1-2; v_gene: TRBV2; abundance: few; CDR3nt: TGTGCCGAGATCGCAGGGGTTAGCTATGGCTACACCTTC; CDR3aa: CAEIAGVSYGYTF
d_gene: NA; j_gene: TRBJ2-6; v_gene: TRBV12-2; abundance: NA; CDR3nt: TGTGCAAGTCACTTCCCGGAAGGACAGGGGAACTCTGGGGCCAACGTCCTGACTTTC; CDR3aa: CASHFPEGQGNSGANVLTF
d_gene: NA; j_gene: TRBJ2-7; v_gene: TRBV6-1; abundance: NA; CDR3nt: TGTGCCAGCAGTGCCTCCGGGAGAGGGTACGAGCAGTACTTC; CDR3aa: CASSASGRGYEQYF
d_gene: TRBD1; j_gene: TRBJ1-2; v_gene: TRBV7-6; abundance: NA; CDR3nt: TGTGCCAGCAGCTTAGGCAACAGGGGCGAGGGCTACACCTTC; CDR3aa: CASSLGNRGEGYTF
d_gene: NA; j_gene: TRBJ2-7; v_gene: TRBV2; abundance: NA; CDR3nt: TGTGCCAGCGGCCTACAGGGACCAAACGAGCAGTACTTC; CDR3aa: CASGLQGPNEQYF
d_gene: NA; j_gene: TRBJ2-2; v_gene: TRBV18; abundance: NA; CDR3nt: TGTGCCAGCTCACTTATCCCACTGTTCGCGAACACCGGGGAGCTGTTTTTT; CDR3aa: CASSLIPLFANTGELFF
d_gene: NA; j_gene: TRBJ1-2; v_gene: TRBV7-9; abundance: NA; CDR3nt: TGTGCCAGCAGCCCCGGCCCTACTCTAACCGGGGACTATGGCTACACCTTC; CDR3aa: CASSPGPTLTGDYGYTF
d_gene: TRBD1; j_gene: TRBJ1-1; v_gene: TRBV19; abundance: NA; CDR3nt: TGTGCCAGTAGAGGGACAGAGAACACTGAAGCTTTCTTT; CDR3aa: CASRGTENTEAFF
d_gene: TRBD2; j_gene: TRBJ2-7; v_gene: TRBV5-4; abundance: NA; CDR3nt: TGTGCCAGCAGCTCACTAGCGGGCGAGCAGTACTTC; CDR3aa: CASSSLAGEQYF
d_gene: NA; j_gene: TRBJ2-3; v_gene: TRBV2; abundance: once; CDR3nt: TGTGCCAGCAGTCTCCGGCGGATCACGGGGATGAGCACAGATACGCAGTATTTT; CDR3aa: CASSLRRITGMSTDTQYF
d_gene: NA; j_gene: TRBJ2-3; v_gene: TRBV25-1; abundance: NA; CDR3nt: TGTGCCAGCACCGGGGGTTCAGATACGCAGTATTTT; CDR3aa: CASTGGSDTQYF
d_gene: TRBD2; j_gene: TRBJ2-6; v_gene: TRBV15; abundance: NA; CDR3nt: TGTGCCACCAGCAGAGAGGGGGGGGGCTCTGGGGCCAACGTCCTGACTTTC; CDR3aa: CATSREGGGSGANVLTF
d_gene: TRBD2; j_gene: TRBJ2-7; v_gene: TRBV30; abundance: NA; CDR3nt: TGTGCCTGGAGGGTCGGGAGGGCCTACGAGCAGTACTTC; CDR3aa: CAWRVGRAYEQYF
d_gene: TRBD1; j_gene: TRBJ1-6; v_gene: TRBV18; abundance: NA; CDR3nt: TGTGCCAGCTCACCGGCGACAGGGGGCACTCAATCACCCCTCCACTTT; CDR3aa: CASSPATGGTQSPLHF
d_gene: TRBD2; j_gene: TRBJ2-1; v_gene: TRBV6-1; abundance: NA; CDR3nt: TGTGCCAGCATCGGCGAGGGGACTAGCAGGAATGAGCAGTTCTTC; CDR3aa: CASIGEGTSRNEQFF
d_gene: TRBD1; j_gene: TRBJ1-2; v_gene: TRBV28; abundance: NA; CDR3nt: TGTGCCAGCCTGGGACAGGGAGTTGTTGGCTACACCTTC; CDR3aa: CASLGQGVVGYTF
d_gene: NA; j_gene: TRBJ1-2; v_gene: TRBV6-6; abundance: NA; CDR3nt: TGTGCCAGCAGTTACTTAGACAGCTATGGCTACACCTTC; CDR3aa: CASSYLDSYGYTF
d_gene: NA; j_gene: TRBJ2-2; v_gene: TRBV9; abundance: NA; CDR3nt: TGTGCCAGCAGCGCCCTCGAGGACACCGGGGAGCTGTTTTTT; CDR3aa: CASSALEDTGELFF
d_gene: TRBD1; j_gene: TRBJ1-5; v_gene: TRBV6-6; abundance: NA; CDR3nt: TGTGCCAGCAGGACACAGGGGGTTAATCAGCCCCAGCATTTT; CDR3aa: CASRTQGVNQPQHF
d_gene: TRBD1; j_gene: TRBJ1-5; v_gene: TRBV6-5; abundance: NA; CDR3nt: TGTGCCAGCAGTCCGCGGACAGGGCAGCCCCAGCATTTT; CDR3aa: CASSPRTGQPQHF
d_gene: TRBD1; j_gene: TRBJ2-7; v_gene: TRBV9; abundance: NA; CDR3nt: TGTGCCAGCAGCGGATTGGACAGGGGGCCCTACGAGCAGTACTTC; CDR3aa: CASSGLDRGPYEQYF
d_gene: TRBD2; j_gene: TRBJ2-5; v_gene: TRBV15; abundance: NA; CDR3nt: TGTGCCACCAGCAGAGATGGAACTAGCGGGGCCCAAGAGACCCAGTACTTC; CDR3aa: CATSRDGTSGAQETQYF
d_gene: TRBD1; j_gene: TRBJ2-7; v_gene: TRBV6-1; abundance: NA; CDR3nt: TGTGCCAGTCAGAACAGGGGGCACGAAGAGCAGTACTTC; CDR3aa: CASQNRGHEEQYF
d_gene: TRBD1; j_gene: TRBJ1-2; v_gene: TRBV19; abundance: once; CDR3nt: TGTGCCAGTAGTATGGCGACAGGGATCCCCTATGGCTACACCTTC; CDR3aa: CASSMATGIPYGYTF
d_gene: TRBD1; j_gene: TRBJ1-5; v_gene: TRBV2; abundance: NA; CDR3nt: TGTGCCAGCAGTCAGGGACAGGACCTCAATCAGCCCCAGCATTTT; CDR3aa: CASSQGQDLNQPQHF
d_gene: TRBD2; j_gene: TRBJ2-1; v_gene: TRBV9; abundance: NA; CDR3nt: TGTGCCAGCAGCGGCGGGAGGGGGGAGTTCTTC; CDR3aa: CASSGGRGEFF
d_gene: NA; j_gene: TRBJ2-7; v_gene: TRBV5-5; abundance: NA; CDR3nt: TGTGCCAGCAGCTTGGTTGTATCGGGGTTCTACGAGCAGTACTTC; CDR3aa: CASSLVVSGFYEQYF